Listed below are T cell receptor beta chains from one sample, sequenced in a study of blood T cells in healthy people across ages. TCRdb re-analysed the 5' RACE reads in MiXCR, keeping a single row per CDR3 protein. In the table there are about 1.4 million distinct CDR3 sequences, almost 60% of which are singletons. What was sequenced was blood. The receptors originated from a man younger than 35 in good health. CDR3s include the opening cysteine and the closing phenylalanine or tryptophan. Each record gives: V gene, clone size, CDR3 length, D gene, J gene, CDR3 protein, CDR3 DNA. The D gene is left open where the match is weak. Where a row states a size, it is once, few, many or the class of an expanded clone; other rows omit it.

>TRBV29-1|NA|13|NA|TRBJ2-3
CSVVFEGTDTQYF
TGCAGCGTTGTCTTCGAAGGCACAGATACGCAGTATTTT
>TRBV4-1|many|15|TRBD2|TRBJ2-5
CASSQVLRGGETQYF
TGCGCCAGCAGCCAAGTTCTGCGCGGGGGAGAGACCCAGTACTTC
>TRBV27|NA|13|NA|TRBJ2-5
CASSQFREETQYF
TGTGCCAGCAGCCAATTCAGGGAGGAGACCCAGTACTTC
>TRBV24-1|NA|13|NA|TRBJ2-1
CATRGNGYNEQFF
TGTGCCACCCGGGGGAACGGGTACAATGAGCAGTTCTTC
>TRBV11-2|NA|14|NA|TRBJ2-3
CASSPTGSLDTQYF
TGTGCCAGCAGCCCCACGGGTTCCTTAGATACGCAGTATTTT
>TRBV20-1|NA|14|NA|TRBJ1-2
CSARVPATHYGYTF
TGCAGTGCTAGAGTACCCGCGACCCACTATGGCTACACCTTC
>TRBV11-2|NA|16|TRBD2|TRBJ2-7
CASSLETSGGHYEQYF
TGTGCCAGCAGCTTAGAGACTAGCGGGGGCCACTACGAGCAGTACTTC
>TRBV3-1|once|14|NA|TRBJ2-3
CASSQEMGGDTQYF
TGTGCCAGCAGCCAAGAGATGGGCGGAGATACGCAGTATTTT
>TRBV20-1|once|15|NA|TRBJ2-3
CSALRQEISTDTQYF
TGCAGTGCTCTCCGACAGGAAATTAGCACAGATACGCAGTATTTT
>TRBV4-2|few|17|NA|TRBJ2-1
CASSLLNGFSGAREQFF
TGTGCCAGCAGCCTCCTAAACGGATTCTCGGGGGCGCGTGAGCAGTTCTTC
>TRBV2|NA|15|TRBD1|TRBJ2-5
CASRGVDREEETQYF
TGTGCCAGCAGGGGGGTCGACAGGGAAGAAGAGACCCAGTACTTC
>TRBV15|NA|12|NA|TRBJ2-5
CATSSPQETQYF
TGTGCCACCAGCAGTCCGCAAGAGACCCAGTACTTC
>TRBV20-1|NA|13|TRBD2|TRBJ2-5
CSALSGGAEEQYF
TGCAGTGCTCTTAGCGGGGGGGCAGAGGAGCAGTACTTC
>TRBV4-3|NA|15|NA|TRBJ1-2
CASSQKLDKYYGYTF
TGCGCCAGCAGCCAAAAACTCGACAAATACTATGGCTACACCTTC
>TRBV3-1|NA|17|NA|TRBJ2-6
CASSQLARLAGANVLTF
TGTGCCAGCAGCCAACTAGCTCGTCTCGCAGGGGCCAACGTCCTGACTTTC
>TRBV20-1|NA|13|NA|TRBJ2-3
CSAESAGTDTQYF
TGCAGTGCCGAGTCAGCGGGCACAGATACGCAGTATTTT
>TRBV28|once|15|NA|TRBJ1-5
CASAYGGGSNQPQHF
TGTGCCAGCGCTTATGGAGGGGGGAGCAATCAGCCCCAGCATTTT